This T cell receptor (beta chain) was obtained from a study of shared clonotypes between healthy human individuals. The authors divided CD4+ cells into CD45RA+ naive and CD45RA-negative memory subsets. The CDR3 is 17 residues long. V trimming: 4 bases; J trimming: 0 bases; junction bases outside the gene matches: 8. Germline V gives CDR1 MGHDK, CDR2 SYGVNS. Overall study results and limits: Naive subsets generally exceeded memory subsets in estimated richness.

As concerns this clone: No antigen is known for it.

Assay used: immunoSEQ multiplex PCR; TCRdb lists only in-frame clones, some missing. The sample consists of around 550,000 clones, 90% to 96% of them appearing once. The sample taken for sequencing was naive CD4+ T cells sorted from blood. Indicated subset: CD45RA+ positively selected. The source of this sequence is a woman between 25 and 40 years old in good health. The rearrangement links TRBV25-1 to TRBJ2-7, with 11 bases identical to TRBD1. The CDR3 is CASSANPGTGGSYEQYF. The CDR3 coding sequence is TGTGCCAGCAGTGCAAACCCCGGGACAGGGGGCTCCTACGAGCAGTACTTC.